These 5 T cell receptor beta chains originate from one sample sequenced in a study of regulatory T cells in long-lasting Graves disease. The time point denotes: newly diagnosed GD, antithyroid drugs for less than 3 months. Generation of the TCR library employed RNA extracted from PBMCs. The authors built TCR beta libraries using iRepertoire HTBI primers and Arm-PCR of CDR3 regions. In TCRdb, the multiplex PCR reads were re-called with MiXCR into one record per CDR3 protein. The table records some 250,000 distinct CDR3 sequences, roughly 21% of them present only once. Material: peripheral blood mononuclear cells (PBMCs), obtained at new diagnosis, from a patient treated with antithyroid drugs. The receptors originated from a female donor with Graves disease.

Details on this clonotype: An end of the junction differs from the germline gene, which may be a read error. This rearrangement joins TRBV13 to TRBJ2-7; the D is unclear. The CDR3 loop spans 12 amino acids. The germline CDR1 and CDR2 sequences are PRHDT and FYEKMQ (reference sequence). CDR3 loop: CASTKSPDELYF. The CDR3 DNA reads TGTGCCAGCACCAAATCCCCCGACGAGCTGTACTTC.

This clonotype was seen ten or more times. This chain joins TRBV4-1 and TRBJ2-5, with D perhaps TRBD2 (6 bases). V lost 0 bases to trimming and J lost 5 bases, with 13 bases between them. The germline V gene has CDR1 MGHRA and CDR2 YSYEKL. The CDR3 length is 15 residues. The CDR3 protein is CASSQDPASAETQYF. CDR3 nucleotides: TGCGCCAGCAGCCAAGATCCGGCTAGCGCGGAGACCCAGTACTTC.

In this sample, this clonotype turned up a few times. The CDR3: CASSGGTADTGELFF. In DNA, the CDR3 is TGTGCCAGTAGTGGCGGGACAGCGGACACCGGGGAGCTGTTTTTT. The genes are TRBV19 and TRBJ2-2, with a tentative D call TRBD1 (7 bases). Germline V gives CDR1 LNHDA, CDR2 SQIVND (reference sequence). The CDR3 length is 15 residues. V was trimmed by 5 bases and J by 3 bases, leaving 13 bases between them.

This clonotype was observed a handful of times. This chain links TRBV20-1 with TRBJ1-3; a possible D gene is TRBD1 (5 bases). Deletions cut 6 bases from V and 2 bases from J, with 11 bases between. The CDR3 consists of 13 residues. Germline V gene sequence: CDR1 DFQATT, CDR2 SNEGSKA (reference sequence). The CDR3 loop reads CSARGTAGNTIYF. As DNA, the CDR3 is TGCAGTGCCCGGGGGACGGCTGGAAACACCATATATTTT.

This clonotype was seen repeatedly, ten times or more. The chain has TRBV6-5 and TRBJ1-1; D may be TRBD1 (6 bases). The CDR3 runs to 17 residues. With 2 bases removed from V and 0 bases from J, the gap between germline ends came to 16 bases. Per germline, CDR1 MNHEY and CDR2 SVGAGI. DNA for the CDR3: TGTGCCAGCAGTTACGGCGCAGGGGACTGGATGAACACTGAAGCTTTCTTT. It specifies CASSYGAGDWMNTEAFF.